The 26 T cell receptor beta chains below all came from one sample that was sequenced in a study of shared clonotypes between healthy human individuals. It was CD45RO-negative cells, positively selected for CCR7, that made up naive CD8 cells, with terminally differentiated effector memory CD45RA+ cells excluded. Sequencing used immunoSEQ multiplex PCR; TCRdb keeps in-frame clones, though not all of them. The sample contains about 820,000 clones, about 92% of which appear only once. Sequenced material: naive CD8+ T cells sorted from blood. These receptors originate from a man aged 25 to 40 in good health.

The gene calls are TRBV4-1 and TRBJ1-2; possible D gene TRBD1, 5 bases. Germline-derived CDR1 and CDR2 are MGHRA and YSYEKL. The CDR3 has 16 residues. The V end lost 5 bases, the J end lost 0 bases, and 16 bases lay between the germline ends. The CDR3 is CASSVDSASTNYGYTF. Written as DNA, the CDR3 is TGCGCCAGCAGCGTTGACAGCGCTTCTACTAACTATGGCTACACCTTC.

The chain recombines TRBV5-1 with TRBJ2-7; D remains unclear. Trimming took 0 bases from V and 0 from J, leaving 13 bases between them. Looked up from germline, CDR1 is SGHRS and CDR2 is YFSETQ. The CDR3 runs 16 residues. The CDR3 DNA reads as TGCGCCAGCAGCTTGGCGGGCGGCTCCAGCTCCTACGAGCAGTACTTC. It translates to CASSLAGGSSSYEQYF.

The V gene is TRBV4-3, the J gene TRBJ1-2; tentative D call: TRBD1 (5 bases). Germline loops: CDR1 LGHNA, CDR2 YSLEER. The CDR3 is made up of 14 amino acids. V was clipped by 0 bases and J by 8 bases, with 13 bases between them. CDR3 nucleotide sequence: TGCGCCAGCAGCCAAGAGAGGGGAAATGGAGGCTACACCTTC. This encodes CASSQERGNGGYTF.

V usage is TRBV29-1 and J usage is TRBJ1-1; maybe TRBD1 (5 bases). CDR3 length equals 13 residues. Germline V gives CDR1 SQVTM, CDR2 ANQGSEA. V was clipped by 6 bases and J by 7 bases, with 18 bases between them. The CDR3 region is CSVPLGAGHEAFF. The CDR3 nucleotides read TGCAGCGTACCGCTAGGGGCAGGGCATGAAGCTTTCTTT.

The chain links TRBV7-7 to TRBJ2-7; D uncertain. The V gene lost 1 base and the J gene lost 2 bases, with 6 bases spanning the gap. This CDR3 has 13 residues. Per the germline V gene, CDR1 is SSHAT and CDR2 is FNYEAQ (reference sequence). CDR3 sequence (DNA): TGTGCCAGCAGCTTAGGGGTCACCTACGAGCAGTACTTC. Protein product: CASSLGVTYEQYF. The complete variable domain, with remaining parts taken from reference TRBV7-7 and TRBJ2-7, reads GAGVSQSPRYKVTKRGQDVTLRCDPISSHATLYWYQQALGQGPEFLTYFNYEAQPDKSGLPSDRFSAERPEGSISTLTIQRTEQRDSAMYRCASSLGVTYEQYFGPGTRLTVT.

The chain has TRBV13 and TRBJ1-3; possible D gene TRBD1, 6 bases. Germline V gene lookup returns CDR1 PRHDT and CDR2 FYEKMQ (reference sequence). V gave up 4 bases and J gave up 4 bases, with 11 bases separating them. The CDR3 loop spans 14 amino acids. This CDR3 reads CASSSTGPGNTIYF. For the CDR3, the DNA is TGTGCCAGCAGCTCGACAGGTCCCGGAAACACCATATATTTT.

This chain links TRBV29-1 with TRBJ2-1, with TRBD1 matching 7 bases. With 7 bases clipped from V and 5 bases from J, the junction kept 5 bases outside the gene matches. This CDR3 spans 12 amino acids. The germline V gene has CDR1 SQVTM and CDR2 ANQGSEA. The CDR3 spells CSAIDRDNEQFF. The CDR3 DNA is TGCAGCGCCATTGACAGGGACAATGAGCAGTTCTTC.

The J gene is TRBJ2-1, the V gene TRBV28; 10 bases align to TRBD1. The CDR3 loop spans 16 amino acids. With V trimmed by 4 bases and J by 3 bases, 6 bases remained unmatched. In germline, CDR1 is MDHEN, CDR2 SYDVKM. CDR3 bases: TGTGCCAGCAGTTCCGGGACAGGGGTTGTCTACAATGAGCAGTTCTTC. Its translation is CASSSGTGVVYNEQFF.

The J gene is TRBJ1-4, the V gene TRBV9, with a weak D call TRBD1 (6 bases). Germline CDR1 reads SGDLS; CDR2 reads YYNGEE. The CDR3 spans 14 residues. V was cut by 0 bases and J by 7 bases, with 10 bases left in between. CDR3 nucleotide sequence: TGTGCCAGCAGCGTAGGGGGGGCGTCTGAAAAACTGTTTTTT. The encoded protein is CASSVGGASEKLFF.

The rearrangement joins TRBV4-2 to TRBJ1-1; TRBD1 matches 7 bases. V dropped 1 base and J dropped 6; count of bases not matched to a gene: 8. The CDR3 has 15 residues. Germline V CDR1 and CDR2: LGHNA, YNFKEQ. CDR3 nucleotides: TGTGCCAGCAGCCAAGCTCGGACAGGCGGCGCTGAAGCTTTCTTT. This translates into CASSQARTGGAEAFF.

The chain combines TRBV7-2 with TRBJ2-1; TRBD2 matches at 10 bases. Losses at the gene ends were 5 bases for V and 8 bases for J; bases not matched to a gene: 9. Germline CDR1 SGHTA, CDR2 FQGNSA. This CDR3 region has 15 residues. As DNA, the CDR3 is TGTGCCAGCAGCCCCCAGCGGGAGGGCTTGTATGAGCAGTTCTTC. Translating gives CASSPQREGLYEQFF.

Only one count was recorded for this clone. CDR3 sequence reads: CATEISGGSYNEQFF. CDR3 sequence (DNA): TGTGCCACCGAAATCTCGGGTGGCTCCTACAATGAGCAGTTCTTC. This chain uses TRBV6-5 with TRBJ2-1; D remains unclear. The germline V gene has CDR1 MNHEY and CDR2 SVGAGI. V gave up 10 bases and J gave up 0 bases, with 16 bases separating them. This CDR3 has 15 residues.

The chain joins TRBV5-1 to TRBJ2-3; the match to TRBD1 covers 12 bases. Germline assignment: CDR1 SGHRS and CDR2 YFSETQ. V was clipped by 3 bases and J by 4 bases; unmatched bases: 9. This CDR3 has 17 residues. In DNA form, the CDR3 reads TGCGCCAGCAGCTCCTCCGGGACAGGGGGCTTCCCAGATACGCAGTATTTT. This encodes CASSSSGTGGFPDTQYF.

The chain recombines TRBV5-5 with TRBJ2-1; tentatively, D is TRBD2 (5 bases). Per germline, CDR1 SGHKS and CDR2 YYEKEE (reference sequence). The CDR3 has 14 amino acids. Trimming removed 5 bases at V and 8 bases at J, with 17 bases between. The CDR3 nucleotides are TGTGCCAGCAGTGACTATGAGAATGGGGATGAGCAGTTCTTC. Translating it yields CASSDYENGDEQFF.

A single count supports this clone. CDR3 sequence (DNA): TGTGCCAGCAGCTCAACTAAAATGAGGCAAGGGGGTGAGTGGGAGACCCAGTACTTC. Its translation: CASSSTKMRQGGEWETQYF. The chain couples TRBV7-9 to TRBJ2-5; possible D gene TRBD1, 6 bases. The CDR3 is 19 residues long. Trimming took off 4 bases at V and 5 bases at J, with 29 bases between the two ends. The germline V gene has CDR1 SEHNR and CDR2 FQNEAQ (reference sequence).

The chain carries TRBV29-1 and TRBJ2-3; D gene ambiguous. Trimming took off 0 bases at V and 1 base at J, with 20 bases between the two ends. There are 18 residues in the CDR3. Per germline, CDR1 SQVTM and CDR2 ANQGSEA. The CDR3 nucleotides read TGCAGCGTTGAAGATTATTCGAAGGTGACTCTGGGCACAGATACGCAGTATTTT. It translates to CSVEDYSKVTLGTDTQYF.

This chain links TRBV19 with TRBJ2-2; 7 positions agree with TRBD1. CDR3 size: 16 residues. Germline V lookup: CDR1 LNHDA, CDR2 SQIVND (reference sequence). The trim removed 2 bases at V and 5 bases at J, leaving 8 bases unmatched. As DNA, the CDR3 is TGTGCCAGTAGTATAATCGAGGGGGCTGGGACCGGGGAGCTGTTTTTT. Translation gives CASSIIEGAGTGELFF. The whole variable domain, filled in from reference TRBV19 and TRBJ2-2, reads DGGITQSPKYLFRKEGQNVTLSCEQNLNHDAMYWYRQDPGQGLRLIYYSQIVNDFQKGDIAEGYSVSREKKESFPLTVTSAQKNPTAFYLCASSIIEGAGTGELFFGEGSRLTVL.

V and J are TRBV7-9 and TRBJ1-2; D ambiguous. The CDR3 has 13 amino acids. The ends were cut back, 1 base at V and 2 bases at J, with 5 bases in the middle. The germline CDR1 and CDR2 sequences are SEHNR and FQNEAQ (reference sequence). CDR3 in amino acids: CASSLDGNYGYTF. DNA for the CDR3: TGTGCCAGCAGCTTAGACGGAAACTATGGCTACACCTTC.

For this clone: The same CDR3 arises from other DNA sequences in this sample as well. The chain recombines TRBV19 with TRBJ2-3; TRBD2 matches at 10 bases. Germline CDR1 and CDR2: LNHDA and SQIVND (reference sequence). The CDR3 is 13 residues long. J was trimmed by 6 bases and V by 3 bases; bases with no gene match: 0. The CDR3 is CASSMTSGDTQYF. CDR3 in DNA: TGTGCCAGTAGTATGACTAGCGGGGATACGCAGTATTTT.

The CDR3 protein is CASSLDRALSGNTIYF. CDR3 DNA: TGCGCCAGCAGCCTGGACAGGGCCCTTTCTGGAAACACCATATATTTT. The chain couples TRBV4-3 to TRBJ1-3; 8 nucleotides align to TRBD1. CDR3 length equals 16 residues. V lost 4 bases to trimming and J lost 1 base; unmatched junction nucleotides: 6. Germline V CDR1 and CDR2: LGHNA, YSLEER.

The rearrangement links TRBV28 to TRBJ1-5; 9 bases fit TRBD1. Germline assignment: CDR1 MDHEN and CDR2 SYDVKM. The ends lost 6 bases at V and 5 bases at J; junction bases unmatched: 8. The CDR3 extends over 15 amino acids. The CDR3 nucleotides read TGTGCCAGCAGGTTTCAACAGGGGGCGGATCAGCCCCAGCATTTT. This encodes CASRFQQGADQPQHF. Filled out from reference TRBV28 and TRBJ1-5, the complete variable domain reads DVKVTQSSRYLVKRTGEKVFLECVQDMDHENMFWYRQDPGLGLRLIYFSYDVKMKEKGDIPEGYSVSREKKERFSLILESASTNQTSMYLCASRFQQGADQPQHFGDGTRLSIL.

The chain has TRBV19 and TRBJ2-7; no reliable D call. Germline V lookup: CDR1 LNHDA, CDR2 SQIVND (reference sequence). V was clipped by 4 bases and J by 2 bases, with 12 bases between them. The length of the CDR3 is 14 residues. This CDR3 is CASSNTALTYEQYF. CDR3 bases: TGTGCCAGTAGTAACACAGCGCTGACCTACGAGCAGTACTTC.

This chain joins TRBV6-5 and TRBJ1-5, with D hard to call. The CDR3 contains 13 residues. The ends were cut back, 4 bases at V and 5 bases at J, with 9 bases in the middle. Germline CDR1 reads MNHEY; CDR2 reads SVGAGI. The DNA for the CDR3 is TGTGCCAGCAGTTCGTTCGGAGATCAGCCCCAGCATTTT. It is translated as CASSSFGDQPQHF.

This clone was seen just once. This sequence joins TRBV27 and TRBJ2-1, with unresolved D. The V and J ends lost 5 bases and 6 bases respectively, with 11 bases between them. The CDR3 contains 13 residues. The germline CDR1 and CDR2 sequences are MNHEY and SMNVEV (reference sequence). The CDR3 sequence: CASSLIGVNEQFF. CDR3 coding DNA: TGTGCCAGCAGTCTTATAGGCGTCAATGAGCAGTTCTTC.

The V and J genes are TRBV29-1 and TRBJ1-4, with D unclear. V dropped 1 base and J dropped 3 bases, with 9 bases sitting between them. The length of the CDR3 is 14 residues. From germline, CDR1 is SQVTM and CDR2 ANQGSEA. The CDR3 sequence: CSVEVGGANEKLFF. CDR3 bases: TGCAGCGTTGAAGTGGGAGGTGCTAATGAAAAACTGTTTTTT.

The table lists this clone with a count of one. The V and J genes are TRBV7-9 and TRBJ2-6; 11 nucleotides align to TRBD2. Germline values: CDR1 SEHNR, CDR2 FQNEAQ (reference sequence). V dropped 10 bases and J dropped 2; count of bases not matched to a gene: 7. The CDR3 runs 16 residues. For the CDR3, the DNA is TGTGCCACCATGACTAGCGGGAAAGCTGGGGCCAACGTCCTGACTTTC. Encoded protein: CATMTSGKAGANVLTF.